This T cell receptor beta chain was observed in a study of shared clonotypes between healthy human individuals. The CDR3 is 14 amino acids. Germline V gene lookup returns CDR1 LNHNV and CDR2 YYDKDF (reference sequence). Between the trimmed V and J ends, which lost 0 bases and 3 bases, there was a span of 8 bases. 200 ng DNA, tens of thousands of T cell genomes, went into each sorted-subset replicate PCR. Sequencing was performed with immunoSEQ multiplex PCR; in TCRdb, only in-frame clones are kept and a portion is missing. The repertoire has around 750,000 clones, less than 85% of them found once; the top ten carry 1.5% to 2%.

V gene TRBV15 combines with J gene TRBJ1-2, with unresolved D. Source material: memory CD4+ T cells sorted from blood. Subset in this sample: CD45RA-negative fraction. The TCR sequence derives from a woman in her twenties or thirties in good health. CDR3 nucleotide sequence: TGTGCCACCAGCAGAGATAAGTGGGACTATGGCTACACCTTC. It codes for CATSRDKWDYGYTF.